The clone carrying this T cell receptor (beta chain) was found many times. Antigen: not known. Germline V gene data show CDR1 as ENHRY and CDR2 as SYGVKD. The V end was cut by 7 bases, the J end by 1 base, with 10 bases between. CDR3 length: 14 residues. TCRdb reprocessed the 5' RACE reads via MiXCR and lists one record per CDR3 protein. The sample records about 460,000 distinct CDR3 sequences, about 5.4% being singletons. The data stem from a study of CD8 T cells in ankylosing spondylitis. Findings of the study overall: Among TCR beta sequences, a motif of 7 to 9 highly homologous variants appeared characteristic of ankylosing spondylitis blood. A number of the motif variants had already been described in reactive arthritis synovial fluid and blood. Disease-linked clones, CD8+, were relatively rare in peripheral blood.

This sequence joins TRBV10-3 and TRBJ2-2, with D maybe TRBD1 (6 bases). The specimen sequenced was blood, either unsorted or a sorted T cell fraction (not recorded which). The clonotype comes from a male donor with ankylosing spondylitis. This chain's CDR3 is CAINPDRNTGELFF. The CDR3 nucleotides are TGTGCCATCAATCCGGACAGGAACACCGGGGAGCTGTTTTTT.